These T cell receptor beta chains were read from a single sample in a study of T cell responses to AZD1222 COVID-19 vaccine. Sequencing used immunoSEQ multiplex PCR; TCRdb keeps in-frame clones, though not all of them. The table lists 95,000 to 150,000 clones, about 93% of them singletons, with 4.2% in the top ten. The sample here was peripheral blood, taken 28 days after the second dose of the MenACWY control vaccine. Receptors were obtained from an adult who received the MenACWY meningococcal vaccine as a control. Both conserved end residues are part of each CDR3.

CDR3 protein: CASTRTGTGTNTEAFF
J gene: TRBJ1-1
V gene: TRBV2

CDR3 protein: CASSQDRGGNQPQHF
J gene: TRBJ1-5
V gene: TRBV3-1/TRBV3-2

CDR3 protein: CASSTNGRHNEQFF
J gene: TRBJ2-1
V gene: TRBV19

CDR3 protein: CASSQAESSYNEQFF
J gene: TRBJ2-1
V gene: TRBV4-2

CDR3 protein: CASSQPRDRFNQPQHF
J gene: TRBJ1-5
V gene: TRBV3-1/TRBV3-2

CDR3 protein: CASSYGTGTNNEQFF
J gene: TRBJ2-1
V gene: TRBV7-6

CDR3 protein: CASSLMGEGETQYF
J gene: TRBJ2-5
V gene: TRBV28

CDR3 protein: CSVGGGGELEQFF
J gene: TRBJ2-1
V gene: TRBV29-1

CDR3 protein: CAWSSSSGRVSDTQYF
J gene: TRBJ2-3
V gene: TRBV30

CDR3 protein: CASSIGTVNQPQHF
J gene: TRBJ1-5
V gene: TRBV19